The 21 T cell receptor beta chains below all came from one sample that was sequenced in a study of cytomegalovirus exposure and HLA in healthy donors. Use of 60 Vbeta and 13 Jbeta primers characterized the PCR. The table came from immunoSEQ multiplex PCR; TCRdb's copy has only in-frame clones and leaves some out. The sample consists of 200,000 or so clones, approximately 80% of them appearing once. Sequenced input: PBMCs. The receptors were sampled from a boy younger than 10 in good health and CMV-seronegative.

The rearrangement links TRBV30 to TRBJ1-1; D is perhaps TRBD1 (5 bases). Trimming stripped 0 bases from V and 10 bases from J, with 15 bases between. Germline lookup yields CDR1 GTSNPN and CDR2 SVGIG (reference sequence). This CDR3 contains 13 residues. CDR3 sequence: CAWSVRSSQGAFF. The CDR3 DNA is TGTGCCTGGAGTGTAAGGTCGAGCCAGGGAGCTTTCTTT.

This CDR3 reads CASSPRWTGRERKETQYF. The CDR3 DNA sequence: TGTGCCAGCTCACCACGCTGGACAGGGAGGGAGCGGAAAGAGACCCAGTACTTC. This rearrangement joins TRBV18 to TRBJ2-5; TRBD1 is a possible D gene (8 bases). Germline assignment: CDR1 KGHSH and CDR2 LQKENI. The V and J ends lost 1 base and 3 bases respectively, with 21 bases between them. This CDR3 comprises 18 residues.

The V gene is TRBV4-1, the J gene TRBJ1-2, with D possibly TRBD1 on 5 matching bases. From germline, CDR1 is MGHRA and CDR2 YSYEKL. The ends were cut back, 3 bases at V and 6 bases at J, with 11 bases in the middle. This CDR3 is built from 13 residues. Written as DNA, the CDR3 is TGCGCCAGCAGCCAGAGGGGACTGAATGGCTACACCTTC. Protein product: CASSQRGLNGYTF.

The chain employs TRBV2 and TRBJ1-5; D is possibly TRBD1 (5 bases). Germline CDR1 and CDR2: SNHLY and FYNNEI. Between the trimmed V and J ends, which lost 7 bases and 4 bases, there was a span of 8 bases. The CDR3 contains 12 residues. Here the CDR3 DNA reads TGTGCCAGCAACCCAGGGAATCAGCCCCAGCATTTT. Protein: CASNPGNQPQHF.

This clone has more than one count but fewer than ten. The chain links TRBV6-5 to TRBJ2-7, with D possibly matching TRBD1 (6 bases). Between the trimmed V and J ends, which lost 0 bases and 1 base, there was a span of 10 bases. The length of the CDR3 is 15 residues. Germline CDR1 MNHEY, CDR2 SVGAGI. In DNA, the CDR3 is TGTGCCAGCAGTTACTCCGGAAGGGGGTCCTACGAGCAGTACTTC. Its translation: CASSYSGRGSYEQYF.

The rearrangement joins TRBV7-9 to TRBJ2-7; possibly TRBD2 for D (7 bases). This CDR3 contains 15 residues. Germline assignment: CDR1 SEHNR and CDR2 FQNEAQ (reference sequence). Trimming shortened V by 1 base and J by 4 bases, and 14 bases separated the two germline ends. CDR3 DNA sequence: TGTGCCAGCAGCTTAGTTCGGGGGGCATTGTACGAGCAGTACTTC. Translated: CASSLVRGALYEQYF.

This clone was detected a few times. The J gene is TRBJ2-6, the V gene TRBV18, with D perhaps matching TRBD1 (5 bases). V lost 4 bases to trimming and J lost 0 bases, with 10 bases between them. The germline gives CDR1 KGHSH, CDR2 LQKENI. The CDR3 covers 16 residues. In nucleotides, the CDR3 is TGTGCCAGCTCACAAGGGGTCCGCTCTGGGGCCAACGTCCTGACTTTC. It yields the protein CASSQGVRSGANVLTF.

This CDR3 is CATSRGGGAYNEQFF. In DNA form, the CDR3 reads TGTGCCACCAGCAGAGGAGGCGGGGCTTACAATGAGCAGTTCTTC. This sequence joins TRBV15 and TRBJ2-1; tentatively, D is TRBD2 (6 bases). Germline-derived CDR1 and CDR2 are LNHNV and YYDKDF (reference sequence). V gave up 1 base and J gave up 4 bases, with 11 bases separating them. The length of the CDR3 is 15 residues. The full variable domain, in which reference TRBV15 and TRBJ2-1 provide the parts outside the CDR3, is DAMVIQNPRYQVTQFGKPVTLSCSQTLNHNVMYWYQQKSSQAPKLLFHYYDKDFNNEADTPDNFQSRRPNTSFCFLDIRSPGLGDTAMYLCATSRGGGAYNEQFFGPGTRLTVL.

The J gene is TRBJ2-3, the V gene TRBV9; 12 bases line up with TRBD2. The CDR3 spans 19 residues. Germline CDR1 SGDLS, CDR2 YYNGEE. The J segment lost 3 bases and the V segment lost 0 bases, leaving 11 bases of the junction unmatched. The CDR3 DNA is TGTGCCAGCAGCGTAGGGAGACTAGCGGGGGACCCGGTGACAGATACGCAGTATTTT. It codes for CASSVGRLAGDPVTDTQYF.

V and J are TRBV20-1 and TRBJ1-2; unclear D gene. The CDR3 loop spans 11 amino acids. In germline, CDR1 is DFQATT, CDR2 SNEGSKA (reference sequence). Trimming left V 1 base short and J 5 bases short, with 5 bases between. Written as DNA, the CDR3 is TGCAGTGCTAGAGCTAGGTATGGCTACACCTTC. It encodes CSARARYGYTF.

The chain is built from TRBV7-9 and TRBJ2-5; the D is unclear. The CDR3 runs to 14 residues. V lost 1 base, J lost 4 bases, and 10 bases lay in between. Germline V gene sequence: CDR1 SEHNR, CDR2 FQNEAQ (reference sequence). In nucleotides, the CDR3 is TGTGCCAGCAGCTTAGGTGGCGGCCGAGAGACCCAGTACTTC. This encodes CASSLGGGRETQYF.

The V call is TRBV27, the J call TRBJ2-7; 8 bases are shared with TRBD1. This CDR3 contains 16 residues. CDR1 is MNHEY, CDR2 SMNVEV, per germline (reference sequence). V lost 3 bases, J lost 0 bases, and 7 bases stayed unmatched. CDR3 protein: CASSLRTGPSSYEQYF. In DNA, the CDR3 is TGTGCCAGCAGTTTGCGGACAGGGCCTAGCTCCTACGAGCAGTACTTC.

The CDR3 here is CASSVGAGANYGYTF. Written as DNA, the CDR3 is TGTGCCAGCAGCGTAGGGGCAGGGGCTAACTATGGCTACACCTTC. The chain employs TRBV9 and TRBJ1-2, with D tentatively TRBD1 (6 bases). Germline V lookup: CDR1 SGDLS, CDR2 YYNGEE. This CDR3 is 15 amino acids long. Deletions cut 0 bases from V and 0 bases from J, with 9 bases between.

This clone appeared once. The V gene is TRBV19, the J gene TRBJ2-1; TRBD1 is a possible D gene (6 bases). CDR1 is LNHDA, CDR2 SQIVND, per germline (reference sequence). Trimming pared 2 bases from V and 15 bases from J, leaving 17 bases between. The CDR3 runs 13 residues. As DNA, the CDR3 is TGTGCCAGTAGTATATCGCCGGGACACGGGCCGTTCTTC. Its translation: CASSISPGHGPFF.

The rearrangement joins TRBV11-2 to TRBJ2-5, with 9 bases that match TRBD1. The J call may be mistaken, given a closer DNA end match to TRBJ2-7. CDR1 SGHAT and CDR2 FQNNGV come from the germline V gene. This CDR3 has 14 amino acids. The DNA of the CDR3 is TGTGCCAGCAGCTTAGCGGGACAGGGCTACGAGCAGTACTTC. Residues: CASSLAGQGYEQYF.

The J gene is TRBJ2-7, the V gene TRBV7-2, with D unclear. CDR1 is SGHTA, CDR2 FQGNSA, per germline. This CDR3 comprises 12 residues. Trimming removed 3 bases from V and 7 bases from J, with 10 bases in between. The CDR3 loop is CASSLAFWEQYF. DNA of the CDR3: TGTGCCAGCAGCTTGGCCTTTTGGGAGCAGTACTTC. Together with reference TRBV7-2 and TRBJ2-7, the CDR3 gives the full variable domain: GAGVSQSPSNKVTEKGKDVELRCDPISGHTALYWYRQSLGQGLEFLIYFQGNSAPDKSGLPSDRFSAERTGGSVSTLTIQRTQQEDSAVYLCASSLAFWEQYFGPGTRLTVT.

This clone was recorded only once. The rearrangement uses TRBV12-5 and TRBJ1-5; D not certain. There are 15 residues in the CDR3. Trimming shortened V by 6 bases and J by 1 base, and 13 bases separated the two germline ends. Looked up from germline, CDR1 is LGHNT and CDR2 is FRNRAP. The CDR3 reads CASGRPGASNQPQHF. As DNA, the CDR3 is TGTGCTAGTGGCCGCCCGGGTGCGAGCAATCAGCCCCAGCATTTT.

The V gene is TRBV19, the J gene TRBJ1-2; TRBD1 matches at 7 bases. J was trimmed by 2 bases and V by 6 bases; bases with no gene match: 3. The germline gives CDR1 LNHDA, CDR2 SQIVND (reference sequence). CDR3 size: 13 residues. The chain's CDR3 is CASSRQGNYGYTF. Here the CDR3 DNA reads TGTGCCAGTAGCCGACAGGGAAACTATGGCTACACCTTC.

This clone occurred a few times. This chain uses TRBV28 with TRBJ1-2; no clear D gene. Trimming removed 8 bases at V and 7 bases at J, with 14 bases between. The germline CDR1 and CDR2 sequences are MDHEN and SYDVKM. This CDR3 contains 12 residues. DNA of the CDR3: TGTGCCAGCGAGTACGAGGGCCTTGGCTACACCTTC. Its protein is CASEYEGLGYTF.

This clone was seen only once. The chain couples TRBV6-5 to TRBJ2-5; no clear D. V lost 2 bases to trimming and J lost 3 bases, with 7 bases between them. In germline, CDR1 is MNHEY, CDR2 SVGAGI. The CDR3 length is 13 residues. DNA for the CDR3: TGTGCCAGCAGTTACAACGCGGAAGAGACCCAGTACTTC. This sequence encodes CASSYNAEETQYF.

There are a few counts of this clone. The rearrangement uses TRBV19 and TRBJ1-2; D may be TRBD1 (6 bases). Trimming left V 8 bases short and J 4 bases short, with 23 bases between. The CDR3 runs 16 residues. Germline CDR1 LNHDA, CDR2 SQIVND (reference sequence). The CDR3 DNA is TGTGCCAGTCAATCCCCCCAGGGGTCACGGCGCTATGGCTACACCTTC. Translating gives CASQSPQGSRRYGYTF.